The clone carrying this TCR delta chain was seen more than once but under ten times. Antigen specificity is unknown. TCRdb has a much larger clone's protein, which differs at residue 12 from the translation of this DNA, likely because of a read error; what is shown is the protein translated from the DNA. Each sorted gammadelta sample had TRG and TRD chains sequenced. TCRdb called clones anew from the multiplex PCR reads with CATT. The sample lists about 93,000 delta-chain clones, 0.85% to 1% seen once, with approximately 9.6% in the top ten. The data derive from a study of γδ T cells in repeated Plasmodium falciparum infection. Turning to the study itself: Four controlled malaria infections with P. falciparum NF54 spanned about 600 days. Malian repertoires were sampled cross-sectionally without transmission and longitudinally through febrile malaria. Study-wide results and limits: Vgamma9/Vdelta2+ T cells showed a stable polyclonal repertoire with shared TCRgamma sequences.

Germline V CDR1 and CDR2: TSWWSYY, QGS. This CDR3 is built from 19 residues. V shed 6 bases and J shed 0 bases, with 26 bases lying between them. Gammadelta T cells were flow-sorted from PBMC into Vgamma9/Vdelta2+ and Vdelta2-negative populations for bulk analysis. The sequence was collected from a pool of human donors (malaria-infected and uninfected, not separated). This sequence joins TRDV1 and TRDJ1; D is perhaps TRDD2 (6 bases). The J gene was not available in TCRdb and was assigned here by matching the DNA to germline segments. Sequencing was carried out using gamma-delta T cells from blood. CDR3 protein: CALGSSFPGHPVHTDKLIF. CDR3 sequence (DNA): TGTGCTCTTGGATCTTCCTTCCCCGGTCATCCCGTCCACACCGATAAACTCATCTTT.